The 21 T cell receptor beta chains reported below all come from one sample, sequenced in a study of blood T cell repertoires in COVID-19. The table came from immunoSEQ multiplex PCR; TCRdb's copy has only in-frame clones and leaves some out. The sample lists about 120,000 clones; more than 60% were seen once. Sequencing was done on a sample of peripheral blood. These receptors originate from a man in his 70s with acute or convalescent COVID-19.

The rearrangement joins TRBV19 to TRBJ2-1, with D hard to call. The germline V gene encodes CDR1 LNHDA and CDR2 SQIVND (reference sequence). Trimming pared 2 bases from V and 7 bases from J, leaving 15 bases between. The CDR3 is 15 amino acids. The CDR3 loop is CASSIRPTTRNEQFF. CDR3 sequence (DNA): TGTGCCAGTAGTATACGACCCACTACAAGGAATGAGCAGTTCTTC.

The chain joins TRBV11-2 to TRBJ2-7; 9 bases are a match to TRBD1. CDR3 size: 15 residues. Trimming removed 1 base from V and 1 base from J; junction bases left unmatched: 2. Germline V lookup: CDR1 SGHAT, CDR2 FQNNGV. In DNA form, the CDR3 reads TGTGCCAGCAGCTTAGCTGGACAGGGGTCCTACGAGCAGTACTTC. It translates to CASSLAGQGSYEQYF. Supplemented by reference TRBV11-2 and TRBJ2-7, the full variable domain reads EAGVAQSPRYKIIEKRQSVAFWCNPISGHATLYWYQQILGQGPKLLIQFQNNGVVDDSQLPKDRFSAERLKGVDSTLKIQPAKLEDSAVYLCASSLAGQGSYEQYFGPGTRLTVT.

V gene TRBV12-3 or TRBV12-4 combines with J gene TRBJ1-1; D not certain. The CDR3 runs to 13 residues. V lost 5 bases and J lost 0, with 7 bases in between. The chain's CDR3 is CASSEAMNTEAFF. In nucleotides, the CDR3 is TGTGCCAGCAGTGAAGCGATGAACACTGAAGCTTTCTTT.

This CDR3 is CASSRQGTVADTQYF. CDR3 nucleotide sequence: TGTGCCAGCTCACGACAGGGGACCGTGGCAGATACGCAGTATTTT. This rearrangement joins TRBV18 to TRBJ2-3; TRBD1 matches at 8 bases. CDR1 KGHSH and CDR2 LQKENI come from the germline V gene. CDR3 size: 15 residues. Trimming cost V 4 bases and J 4 bases; bases outside gene matches: 7.

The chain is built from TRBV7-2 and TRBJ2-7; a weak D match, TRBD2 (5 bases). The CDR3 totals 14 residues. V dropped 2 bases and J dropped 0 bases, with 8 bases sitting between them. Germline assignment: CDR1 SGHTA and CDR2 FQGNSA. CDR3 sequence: CASSLTGFSYEQYF. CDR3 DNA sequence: TGTGCCAGCAGCTTAACGGGGTTCTCCTACGAGCAGTACTTC.

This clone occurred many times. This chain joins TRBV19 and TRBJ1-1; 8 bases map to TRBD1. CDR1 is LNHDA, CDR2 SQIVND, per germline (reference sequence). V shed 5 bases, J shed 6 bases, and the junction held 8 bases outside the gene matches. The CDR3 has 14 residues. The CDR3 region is CASSAGQGQAEAFF. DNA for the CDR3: TGTGCCAGTAGTGCCGGACAGGGCCAGGCTGAAGCTTTCTTT.

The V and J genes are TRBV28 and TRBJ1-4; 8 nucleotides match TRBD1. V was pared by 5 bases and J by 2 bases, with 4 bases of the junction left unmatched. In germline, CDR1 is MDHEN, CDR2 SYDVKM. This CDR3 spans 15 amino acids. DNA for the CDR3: TGTGCCAGCAGTCCGACAGGGGTGACTAATGAAAAACTGTTTTTT. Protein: CASSPTGVTNEKLFF.

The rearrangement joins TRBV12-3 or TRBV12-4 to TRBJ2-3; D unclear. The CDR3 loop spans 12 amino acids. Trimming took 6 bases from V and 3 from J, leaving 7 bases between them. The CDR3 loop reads CASRSATDTQYF. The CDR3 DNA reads TGTGCCAGCAGGAGCGCAACAGATACGCAGTATTTT.

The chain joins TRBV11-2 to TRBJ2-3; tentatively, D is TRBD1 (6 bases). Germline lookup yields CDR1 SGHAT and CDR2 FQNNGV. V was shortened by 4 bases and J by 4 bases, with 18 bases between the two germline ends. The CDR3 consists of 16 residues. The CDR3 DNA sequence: TGTGCCAGCAGCTCCCTACAGGGCAGGGCGGCAGATACGCAGTATTTT. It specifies CASSSLQGRAADTQYF. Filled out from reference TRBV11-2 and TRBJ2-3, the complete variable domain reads EAGVAQSPRYKIIEKRQSVAFWCNPISGHATLYWYQQILGQGPKLLIQFQNNGVVDDSQLPKDRFSAERLKGVDSTLKIQPAKLEDSAVYLCASSSLQGRAADTQYFGPGTRLTVL.

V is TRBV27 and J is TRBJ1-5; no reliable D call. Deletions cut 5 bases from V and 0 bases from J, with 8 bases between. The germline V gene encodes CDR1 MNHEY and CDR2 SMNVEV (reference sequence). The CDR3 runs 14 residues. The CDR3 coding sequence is TGTGCCAGCAGTCCCTTTAATAGCAATCAGCCCCAGCATTTT. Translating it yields CASSPFNSNQPQHF.

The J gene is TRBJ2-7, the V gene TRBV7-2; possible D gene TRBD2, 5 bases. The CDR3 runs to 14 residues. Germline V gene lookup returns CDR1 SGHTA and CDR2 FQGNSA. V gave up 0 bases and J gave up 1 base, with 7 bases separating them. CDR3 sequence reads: CASSLALDSYEQYF. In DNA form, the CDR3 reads TGTGCCAGCAGCTTAGCACTAGATTCCTACGAGCAGTACTTC.

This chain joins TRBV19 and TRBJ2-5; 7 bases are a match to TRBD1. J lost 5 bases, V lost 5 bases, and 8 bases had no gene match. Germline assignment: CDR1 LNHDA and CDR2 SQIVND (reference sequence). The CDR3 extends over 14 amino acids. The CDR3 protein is CASSVTGVYETQYF. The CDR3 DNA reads TGTGCCAGTAGTGTCACAGGGGTTTATGAGACCCAGTACTTC.

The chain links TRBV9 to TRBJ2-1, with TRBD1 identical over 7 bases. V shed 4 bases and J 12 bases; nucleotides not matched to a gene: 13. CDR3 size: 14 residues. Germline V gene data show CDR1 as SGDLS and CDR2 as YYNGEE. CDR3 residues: CASSIQGSDGAQFF. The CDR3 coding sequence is TGTGCCAGCAGCATACAGGGGTCTGATGGGGCGCAGTTCTTC.

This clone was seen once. The CDR3 region has the DNA TGTGCCACCAGTGAGGTCCGATCCGGAAGGAGCTATGGCTACACCTTC. Translation: CATSEVRSGRSYGYTF. This sequence joins TRBV24-1 and TRBJ1-2; no definite D call. V was cut by 4 bases and J by 4 bases, with 18 bases left in between. Per the germline V gene, CDR1 is KGHDR and CDR2 is SFDVKD. The CDR3 covers 16 residues.

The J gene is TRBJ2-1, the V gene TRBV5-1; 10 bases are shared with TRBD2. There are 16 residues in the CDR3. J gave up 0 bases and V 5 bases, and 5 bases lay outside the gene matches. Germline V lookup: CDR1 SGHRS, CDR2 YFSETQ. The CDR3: CASRLSGGLSYNEQFF. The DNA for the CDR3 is TGCGCCAGCAGACTTAGCGGGGGGCTCTCCTACAATGAGCAGTTCTTC.

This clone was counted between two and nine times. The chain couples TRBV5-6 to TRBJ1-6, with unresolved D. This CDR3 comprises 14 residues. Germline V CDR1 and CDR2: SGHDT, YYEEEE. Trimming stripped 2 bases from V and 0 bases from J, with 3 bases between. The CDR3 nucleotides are TGTGCCAGCAGCTTCAACTCCTATAATTCACCCCTCCACTTT. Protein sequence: CASSFNSYNSPLHF.

The DNA of the CDR3 is TGTGCCAGTGGACTGGAGCTCGGATATCGGGGGCAGTATTTT. Translated: CASGLELGYRGQYF. The chain joins TRBV19 to TRBJ2-3, with a weak D call TRBD2 (5 bases). CDR3 length equals 14 residues. Per the germline V gene, CDR1 is LNHDA and CDR2 is SQIVND (reference sequence). Deletions cut 8 bases from V and 11 bases from J, with 23 bases between.

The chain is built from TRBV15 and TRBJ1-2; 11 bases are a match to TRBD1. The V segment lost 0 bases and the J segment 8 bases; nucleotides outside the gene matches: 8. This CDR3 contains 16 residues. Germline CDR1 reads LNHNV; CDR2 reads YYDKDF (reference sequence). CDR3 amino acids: CATSRDVEDRGHGYTF. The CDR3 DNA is TGTGCCACCAGCAGAGATGTGGAGGACAGGGGGCACGGCTACACCTTC.

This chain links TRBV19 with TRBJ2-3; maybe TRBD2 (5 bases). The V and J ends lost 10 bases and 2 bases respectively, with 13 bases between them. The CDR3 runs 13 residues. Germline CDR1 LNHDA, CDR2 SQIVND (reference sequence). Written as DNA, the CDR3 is TGTGCCACCACGGACTTTTCCACAGATACGCAGTATTTT. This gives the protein CATTDFSTDTQYF.

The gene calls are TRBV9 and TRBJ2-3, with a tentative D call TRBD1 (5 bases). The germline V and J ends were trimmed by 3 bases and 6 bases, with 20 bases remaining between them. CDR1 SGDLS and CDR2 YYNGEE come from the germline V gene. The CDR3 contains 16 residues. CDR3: CASSGTGRAVFDTQYF. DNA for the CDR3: TGTGCCAGCAGCGGAACGGGCAGGGCTGTTTTTGATACGCAGTATTTT.

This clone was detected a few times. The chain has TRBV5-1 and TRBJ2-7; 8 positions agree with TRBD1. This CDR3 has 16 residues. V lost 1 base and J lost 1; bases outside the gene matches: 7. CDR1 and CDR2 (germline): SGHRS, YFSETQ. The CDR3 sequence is CASSLTYRDRSYEQYF. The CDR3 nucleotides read TGCGCCAGCAGCTTGACCTACCGGGACAGGTCCTACGAGCAGTACTTC.